These T cell receptor beta chains were read from a single sample in a study of OX40 agonist ivuxolimab in advanced cancers. TCRdb keeps only in-frame clones here, not all; method: immunoSEQ multiplex PCR. The data show 55,000 to 65,000 clones, with more than 75% seen just once and under 3% held by the top ten. The sequenced sample was CD4+ or CD8+ T cells sorted from blood, obtained in a trial of the OX40 agonist ivuxolimab. These receptors all come from an adult with an advanced solid tumor such as melanoma, head and neck, liver or kidney cancer. CDR3s include the opening cysteine and the closing phenylalanine or tryptophan.

TRBJ1-5	TRBV6-5	CASSYARGQPQHF
TRBJ1-1	TRBV19	CASSIMGNTEAFF
TRBJ2-6	TRBV19	CASSMTGAPLEANVLTF
TRBJ2-6	TRBV30	CAWSVVPGANVLTF
TRBJ2-1	TRBV5-1	CASSLETSGANEQFF
TRBJ2-2	TRBV6-5	CASININTGELFF
TRBJ2-7	TRBV30	CAWSVLRGYEQYF
TRBJ1-5	TRBV28	CASSRPERNQPQHF
TRBJ2-3	TRBV4-1	CASSQRMGLVRDTQYF
TRBJ2-4	TRBV10-2	CARSPPSGRRSAKNIQYF
TRBJ1-2	TRBV19	CASRQGAYGYTF
TRBJ1-2	TRBV19	CASSQRNYGYTF
TRBJ2-7	TRBV28	CASSLGLAERYEQYF
TRBJ1-2	TRBV28	CASMAPGTPYGYTF